This is a list of T cell receptor beta chains from one sample in a study of OX40 agonist ivuxolimab in advanced cancers. Clones were sequenced by immunoSEQ multiplex PCR, and TCRdb holds only the in-frame ones, with some missing. The sample has 20,000 or so clones, around 71% seen once; the top ten hold 15% to 20%. The sequenced sample was CD4+ or CD8+ T cells sorted from blood, obtained in a trial of the OX40 agonist ivuxolimab. These receptors all come from an adult with an advanced solid tumor such as melanoma, head and neck, liver or kidney cancer. The CDR3 runs from the conserved cysteine through the conserved F or W. Fields, in order: V gene, D gene, clone size, J gene, CDR3 DNA, CDR3 protein. The D gene is left open where the match is weak. Clone size is shown for a subset of rows, as once, few, many or a class of expanded clone.

TRBV30	TRBD2	.	TRBJ2-7	TGTGCCTGGAGTGCCGGGAGGGGGTCCGACGAGCAGTACTTC	CAWSAGRGSDEQYF
TRBV4-1	TRBD1	.	TRBJ2-7	TGCGCCAGCAGTCACCGGGACAGACGCTACGAGCAGTACTTC	CASSHRDRRYEQYF
TRBV27	TRBD2	few	TRBJ2-7	TGTGCCATAGGGGGACTAGCGGGATCAAGGCAGTACTTC	CAIGGLAGSRQYF
TRBV5-6	.	.	TRBJ2-7	TGTGCCAGCAGCCGCGGAGTAGACGAGCAGTACTTC	CASSRGVDEQYF
TRBV7-9	.	.	TRBJ1-2	TGTGCCAGCAGCACCCGACAGTATGGCTACACCTTC	CASSTRQYGYTF
TRBV5-8	TRBD2	.	TRBJ2-1	TGTGCCAGCAGCTTGGCCGGACTAGCGGGAGTAAATGAGCAGTTCTTC	CASSLAGLAGVNEQFF
TRBV14	.	once	TRBJ1-4	TGTGCCAGCAGCCAAGATGAGGGGATTTTTGAAAAACTGTTTTTT	CASSQDEGIFEKLFF
TRBV7-4	TRBD2	.	TRBJ2-5	TGTGCCAGCAGCATCGGACTAGCGGGAGGTGGAGCTGAGACCCAGTACTTC	CASSIGLAGGGAETQYF
TRBV20-1	.	.	TRBJ2-7	TGCAGCTTGAAGCGAGCCTACGAGCAGTACTTC	CSLKRAYEQYF
TRBV7-3	TRBD2	once	TRBJ2-3	TGTGCCAGCAGCTTACTAGCGGGTAGCACAGATACGCAGTATTTT	CASSLLAGSTDTQYF
TRBV30	.	few	TRBJ2-7	TGTGCCTGGAGTAGCGTCTCCTACGAGCAGTACTTC	CAWSSVSYEQYF
TRBV10-1	TRBD2	.	TRBJ2-3	TGCGCCAGCAGCTCCGGGACTAGCGGGAGGGCCCCAGATACGCAGTATTTT	CASSSGTSGRAPDTQYF
TRBV13	TRBD1	.	TRBJ2-3	TGTGCCAGCAGCTCCTGGGACAGGGAGGGACCGGGTACGCAGTATTTT	CASSSWDREGPGTQYF
TRBV9	TRBD1	.	TRBJ2-2	TGTGCCAGCGACAGGGGCGACACCGGGGAGCTGTTTTTT	CASDRGDTGELFF
TRBV10-3	TRBD1	.	TRBJ1-1	TGTGCCATCAGAAGGTCAGGGGGAGGGAACACTGAAGCTTTCTTT	CAIRRSGGGNTEAFF
TRBV6-5	.	.	TRBJ1-4	TGTGCCAGCAGTTCGATAGGGGGGGGCGAAAAACTGTTTTTT	CASSSIGGGEKLFF
TRBV30	.	.	TRBJ2-7	TGTGCCTGGAGTCGCGGACAGGAGCAGTACTTC	CAWSRGQEQYF
TRBV11-2	.	.	TRBJ2-7	TGTGCCAGCAGCTTAGAAGCAGTTTACGAGCAGTACTTC	CASSLEAVYEQYF
TRBV11-2	.	.	TRBJ2-1	TGTGCCAGCAGATCGGAGGGCCCCAGGGGATACAATGAGCAGTTCTTC	CASRSEGPRGYNEQFF
TRBV5-5	TRBD1	.	TRBJ1-2	TGTGCCAGCAGGGATCCTACAGGGGAGGAGGACGGCTACACCTTC	CASRDPTGEEDGYTF
TRBV7-2	TRBD1	.	TRBJ1-1	TGCGCCAGCAGCCTATTTAGCCAGGGGGGCACTGAAGCTTTCTTT	CASSLFSQGGTEAFF
TRBV4-3	TRBD2	.	TRBJ2-1	TGCGCCAGCAGCCATCTTGGGGGGACTAGCGTCTATGAGCAGTTCTTC	CASSHLGGTSVYEQFF
TRBV25-1	.	.	TRBJ2-5	TGTGCCAGCAGTGAATTTAGGAGGCAAGAGACCCAGTACTTC	CASSEFRRQETQYF
TRBV7-6	TRBD1	.	TRBJ2-3	TGTGCCAGCAGCCCGACAGGGAGCACAGATACGCAGTATTTT	CASSPTGSTDTQYF
TRBV13	.	.	TRBJ2-1	TGTGCCAGCAGCAAACGGGGTTATAATGAGCAGTTCTTC	CASSKRGYNEQFF
TRBV10-1	.	.	TRBJ2-7	TGCGCCAGCAGTGAAGGATACGAGCAGTACTTC	CASSEGYEQYF
TRBV7-6	.	.	TRBJ2-1	TGTGCCAGCAGCTTAGCGAAAGGACGGTACAATGAGCAGTTCTTC	CASSLAKGRYNEQFF
TRBV27	TRBD1	.	TRBJ2-7	TGTGCCAGCAGCCCCGGGGCAGGGGGTATCTACGAGCAGTACTTC	CASSPGAGGIYEQYF
TRBV27	.	medium-sized	TRBJ1-2	TGTGCCAGCAGTTCACAAAACAACCCCCATGGCTACACCTTC	CASSSQNNPHGYTF
TRBV7-8	TRBD1	.	TRBJ2-5	TGTGCCAGCAGCTTACCCGACAGGGAACAAGAGACCCAGTACTTC	CASSLPDREQETQYF
TRBV5-8	.	.	TRBJ2-3	TGTGCCAGCAGGATCTTGGGGGAGCCATCCGATACGCAGTATTTT	CASRILGEPSDTQYF
TRBV5-1	.	.	TRBJ1-2	TGCGCCAGCAGCCCTTGGGGCCTAGATCCTAACTATGGCTACACCTTC	CASSPWGLDPNYGYTF
TRBV19	TRBD1	.	TRBJ1-5	TGTGCCAGTGATACCGGGACAGGGGCTCGGCAGCCCCAGCATTTT	CASDTGTGARQPQHF
TRBV5-6	.	.	TRBJ2-3	TGTGCCAGCAGCTTGCTGGAGAGGTTGATGGATACGCAGTATTTT	CASSLLERLMDTQYF
TRBV30	.	medium-sized	TRBJ1-1	TGTGCCTGGAGTGTAGAGGCTTCCACTGAAGCTTTCTTT	CAWSVEASTEAFF
TRBV7-2	TRBD2	.	TRBJ2-7	TGTGCCAGCAGGGGACTAGCGGAATACGAGCAGTACTTC	CASRGLAEYEQYF
TRBV2	.	.	TRBJ2-7	TGTGCCAGCAGGGGGCTGGAGCAGTACTTC	CASRGLEQYF
TRBV30	.	.	TRBJ2-2	TGTGCCTGGAACCCGACTGCGAACACCGGGGAGCTGTTTTTT	CAWNPTANTGELFF
TRBV6-1	.	.	TRBJ2-7	TGTGCCAGCACCCGGGTGGTATGGGAGCAGTACTTC	CASTRVVWEQYF
TRBV14	.	few	TRBJ1-1	TGTGCCAGCAGCCAAGATCGAAGGGGTGGCACTGAAGCTTTCTTT	CASSQDRRGGTEAFF
TRBV6-5	TRBD1	.	TRBJ1-2	TGTGCCAGCAGTTCCCAAGGGGGCGCACCCTATGGCTACACCTTC	CASSSQGGAPYGYTF
TRBV5-4	TRBD1	.	TRBJ2-7	TGTGCCAGCAGTATGGTAGGGACAGGGGTCTACGAGCAGTACTTC	CASSMVGTGVYEQYF
TRBV27	.	once	TRBJ1-2	TGTGCCAGCAGTTTACGGCAGGGGTTAGAAGTAACCTTC	CASSLRQGLEVTF
TRBV30	TRBD2	few	TRBJ2-1	TGTGCCTGGAGGTCAGGACTAGCGATCAATGAGCAGTTCTTC	CAWRSGLAINEQFF
TRBV2	TRBD2	.	TRBJ2-1	TGTGCCAGCGAAGAGGCTAGCGGGAATGATGAGCAGTTCTTC	CASEEASGNDEQFF
TRBV28	TRBD2	.	TRBJ2-1	TGTGCCAGCAGCCCACCTAGCGGGAGGAGCAATGAGCAGTTCTTC	CASSPPSGRSNEQFF
TRBV4-3	.	.	TRBJ2-7	TGCGCCAGCAGCCAAGAAGCACATAGGGACTACGAGCAGTACTTC	CASSQEAHRDYEQYF
TRBV7-6	.	.	TRBJ2-2	TGTGCCAGCAGCTTGTCGGGACTCAGGAACACCGGGGAGCTGTTTTTT	CASSLSGLRNTGELFF
TRBV28	TRBD2	few	TRBJ2-2	TGTGCCAGCAGTCGCGAGCGGGATTGGAACCGGGAGCTGTTTTTT	CASSRERDWNRELFF
TRBV4-1	TRBD2	.	TRBJ2-7	TGCGCCAGCAGCCAAGTGGCGGGAGCTATCGAGCAGTACTTC	CASSQVAGAIEQYF
TRBV27	.	.	TRBJ1-4	TGTGCCAGCGGGTCTAATGAAAAACTGTTTTTT	CASGSNEKLFF
TRBV11-2	.	.	TRBJ2-7	TGTGCCAGCAGCTTAGAACTGAGCTCCTACGAGCAGTACTTC	CASSLELSSYEQYF
TRBV7-8	TRBD1	.	TRBJ2-3	TGTGCCAGCAGCCAAACTCCCGGGACAGGGTATACGCAGTATTTT	CASSQTPGTGYTQYF
TRBV27	.	.	TRBJ2-3	TGTGCCAGCATTCCCTCTAGCACAGATACGCAGTATTTT	CASIPSSTDTQYF
TRBV2	TRBD1	few	TRBJ2-7	TGTGCCAGCAGTGACACAGGGGGTTTTTTCTACGAGCAGTACTTC	CASSDTGGFFYEQYF
TRBV28	.	.	TRBJ1-5	TGTGCCAGCAGTCCCCGGGGGGGGTTTAGCAATCAGCCCCAGCATTTT	CASSPRGGFSNQPQHF
TRBV7-8	TRBD2	.	TRBJ2-5	TGTGCCAGCAGCAGCGGGGTAGACTTAGAGACCCAGTACTTC	CASSSGVDLETQYF
TRBV27	.	.	TRBJ2-7	TGTGCCAGCAGCCTCCGGGGAAAGGGCTACGAGCAGTACTTC	CASSLRGKGYEQYF
TRBV27	.	medium-sized	TRBJ2-2	TGTGCCAGCAGTTCTCCCGGGGGAGCCGGGGAGCTGTTTTTT	CASSSPGGAGELFF